One sample yielded the 11 T cell receptor beta chains listed below, sequenced in a study of T cell responses to AZD1222 COVID-19 vaccine. TCRdb's table, derived via immunoSEQ multiplex PCR, lists solely in-frame clones and lacks some. Here the sample spans 90,000 to 110,000 clones, over 75% being singletons. This specimen consisted of peripheral blood, obtained on day 0 of AZD1222 vaccination. Every receptor here comes from an adult in good health.

The V call is TRBV19, the J call TRBJ2-2; D might be TRBD1 (6 bases). Germline-derived CDR1 and CDR2 are LNHDA and SQIVND (reference sequence). This CDR3 region has 13 residues. V lost 9 bases and J lost 1, with 9 bases in between. CDR3 nucleotide sequence: TGTGCCAGCCGGGGACAGAACACCGGGGAGCTGTTTTTT. Translating gives CASRGQNTGELFF. Full variable domain (rest looked up from reference TRBV19 and TRBJ2-2): DGGITQSPKYLFRKEGQNVTLSCEQNLNHDAMYWYRQDPGQGLRLIYYSQIVNDFQKGDIAEGYSVSREKKESFPLTVTSAQKNPTAFYLCASRGQNTGELFFGEGSRLTVL.

The chain couples TRBV7-2 to TRBJ2-7; weak D call: TRBD1 (5 bases). Germline values: CDR1 SGHTA, CDR2 FQGNSA. V was trimmed by 1 base and J by 3 bases, leaving 13 bases between them. This CDR3 spans 15 amino acids. The CDR3 DNA is TGTGCCAGCAGCTTAGTAGGGGATGGGCACTACGAGCAGTACGTC. This gives the protein CASSLVGDGHYEQYV.

V is TRBV5-1 and J is TRBJ1-1; D uncertain. The CDR3 length is 15 residues. CDR1 and CDR2 (germline): SGHRS, YFSETQ. The germline V and J ends were trimmed by 3 bases and 0 bases, with 12 bases remaining between them. In nucleotides, the CDR3 is TGCGCCAGCAGCTCGCCTGGACGCATGAACACTGAAGCTTTCTTT. This codes for CASSSPGRMNTEAFF.

The count of this clone is one. V usage is TRBV7-9 and J usage is TRBJ1-5; D call uncertain. Germline values: CDR1 SEHNR, CDR2 FQNEAQ (reference sequence). The CDR3 spans 12 residues. The V end lost 4 bases, the J end lost 8 bases, and 9 bases lay between the germline ends. The CDR3 region is CASSSQGKPQHF. The CDR3 DNA sequence: TGTGCCAGCAGCTCCCAAGGGAAGCCCCAGCATTTT.

The chain has TRBV5-4 and TRBJ2-7; 9 bases line up with TRBD2. CDR1 and CDR2 from the germline V gene are SGHNT and YYREEE (reference sequence). Trimming cost V 4 bases and J 2 bases; bases outside gene matches: 4. The CDR3 totals 14 residues. The chain's CDR3 is CASSRSGSPYEQYV. The CDR3 DNA sequence: TGTGCCAGCAGCCGTAGCGGGAGCCCCTACGAGCAGTACGTC.

The gene calls are TRBV27 and TRBJ2-1, with TRBD2 identical over 9 bases. Germline V lookup: CDR1 MNHEY, CDR2 SMNVEV (reference sequence). V shed 3 bases and J 4 bases; nucleotides not matched to a gene: 4. The CDR3 runs to 15 residues. CDR3 sequence: CASSLASGKYNEQFF. For the CDR3, the DNA is TGTGCCAGCAGTTTGGCTAGCGGGAAGTACAATGAGCAGTTCTTC.

This clone was found a few times. The genes are TRBV6-5 and TRBJ1-6; 9 nucleotides match TRBD1. The CDR3 is made up of 15 amino acids. The germline V gene has CDR1 MNHEY and CDR2 SVGAGI. J gave up 8 bases and V 6 bases, and 8 bases lay outside the gene matches. CDR3 coding DNA: TGTGCCAGCAGACCCAACAGGGGGCGGGATTCACCCCTCCACTTT. Its translation is CASRPNRGRDSPLHF.

V is TRBV12-3 or TRBV12-4 and J is TRBJ1-2; D not resolved. V was shortened by 3 bases and J by 10 bases, with 12 bases between the two germline ends. The CDR3 extends over 12 amino acids. The CDR3 coding sequence is TGTGCCAGCAGTTTTTTGTCTGGGGTCTACACCTTC. Protein: CASSFLSGVYTF.

The V call is TRBV4-2, the J call TRBJ2-1, with D tentatively TRBD2 (5 bases). The CDR3 totals 14 residues. CDR1 and CDR2 from the germline V gene are LGHNA and YNFKEQ. Trimming left V 0 bases short and J 8 bases short, with 11 bases between. CDR3: CASSQDLGADEQFF. In DNA, the CDR3 is TGTGCCAGCAGCCAAGATCTGGGAGCGGATGAGCAGTTCTTC.

The V and J genes are TRBV9 and TRBJ2-1; 8 bases line up with TRBD2. Germline lookup yields CDR1 SGDLS and CDR2 YYNGEE. The CDR3 has 14 amino acids. The ends lost 1 base at V and 7 bases at J; junction bases unmatched: 4. The CDR3 region is CASSVRGGLNEQFF. The CDR3 bases are TGTGCCAGCAGCGTACGGGGGGGCCTTAATGAGCAGTTCTTC.

The chain links TRBV24-1 to TRBJ1-2, with D uncertain. The length of the CDR3 is 12 residues. CDR1 is KGHDR, CDR2 SFDVKD, per germline. Trimming pared 1 base from V and 6 bases from J, leaving 5 bases between. The CDR3 DNA is TGTGCCACCAGTGATTTTTGGGATGGCTACACCTTC. Its protein product is CATSDFWDGYTF.